The source of this TCR beta chain is a study of blood T cells in healthy people across ages (dated by TCRdb to the mid-2010s). Regarding the research as a whole: Template switching captured roughly one uniquely barcoded TCR beta cDNA molecule per two T cells in model experiments. To track age-related changes in TCR beta repertoire diversity, the study relied on deep sequencing normalized with unique cDNA molecular identifiers. The donors were divided into four age groups: young (average around 17 years), middle-aged (under 40), aged (about 62) and long-lived (around 80). Donors of different ages were randomly distributed across sequencing lanes to avoid experimental bias. Using the same blood draw, the study looked at two additional independent replicas of 1 million unique cDNA reads for two donors, one aged 18 to 30 and the other aged 80 or older.

With respect to this clonotype: Its antigen remains undetermined. It has no much larger one-base neighbor in the sample; base qualities were not kept.

Study-wide conclusions, independent of this receptor: Compared with the aged group, more naive CD4+ T cells, fewer expanded clones and increased TCR diversity were shown by the long-lived group, suggesting age selection. The percentage of naive T cells measured by flow cytometry correlated strongly with observed TCR beta diversity. Since profiling was done on bulk unsorted PBMCs, naive and antigen-experienced compartments could not be conclusively compared. Estimates of total diversity based on one million sequenced T cells were regarded as lower bounds and as underestimates. Donor CMV infection status was unknown, potentially confounding age-related changes in expanded clonotypes. As age increased, observed TCR beta diversity per million T cells dropped in a roughly linear way, and a significant reduction was already evident by age 40.

Library construction relied on 5' RACE. Sequenced on an Illumina HiSeq 2500. A second roughly 7 to 12 cycle PCR used a sample-barcoded 5' primer and a J-beta primer mix. A unique molecular identifier was introduced onto each TCR beta cDNA molecule by a template-switch 5' adaptor carrying 12 random nucleotides. At least 2.5 million CDR3-containing paired-end reads were obtained from each sample. First-strand cDNA synthesis was performed from all RNA using the Mint cDNA synthesis kit, with priming by a TRBC-specific oligonucleotide. Following uracil-DNA glycosylase treatment, a first 18-cycle PCR with universal primers M1SS and BC2_uni_R was performed on all cDNA. The authors processed their data as follows. For normalization, 1 million high-quality reads, each with a distinct molecular identifier, were randomly selected from each sample. Reads sharing molecular identifiers were discarded rather than binned into consensus sequences. MiTCR, run with a Q25 quality threshold and the strictest error-elimination algorithm, handled CDR3 identification, clonotype clustering and error correction. A nonparametric unseen species model with Euler transformation was used to estimate a lower bound on total TCR beta diversity. Using fastp trimming at Q25 and MiXCR clonotype assembly, TCRdb reanalyzed the public sequencing data and kept in-frame beta chains. Entries that share a CDR3 protein sequence are merged under the most common genes and DNA. TCRdb, rather than the study authors, made the V and J calls. The sample yields about 1 million distinct CDR3 sequences; over 35% were counted once. The top ten clonotypes cover approximately 17% of the sample.

Systemically healthy Caucasian individuals from Russia, some 40 in total and aged roughly 6 to 95 years, were included as donors. Each donor gave about 10 milliliters of peripheral blood, drawn into EDTA-treated Vacutainer tubes. PBMCs were isolated by Ficoll-Paque density-gradient centrifugation, with at least 7 million obtained per sample. Trizol reagent was used to extract total RNA from PBMCs, with at least 5 micrograms per sample. For every donor, an aliquot of PBMCs went through flow cytometry to measure the percentages of naive CD45RAhigh/CD27high T cells. The TCR was taken from a woman in her fifties or sixties in good health. Sequences were obtained from blood.

The CDR3 is CASRQRQGSQPQHF. The DNA reads TGTGCCAGCAGGCAAAGACAGGGCAGTCAGCCCCAGCATTTT. The sequence links TRBV28 to TRBJ1-5; 7 nucleotides in the junction match TRBD1. Spanning cysteine to phenylalanine, the CDR3 consists of 14 amino acids. The only DNA kept is the CDR3, 42 bases in frame from the first base. The V end gives up 6 bases and the J end 6 bases, leaving 8 bases in the junction not matched to a gene. CDR1 and CDR2, looked up from the germline V gene, are MDHEN and SYDVKM.